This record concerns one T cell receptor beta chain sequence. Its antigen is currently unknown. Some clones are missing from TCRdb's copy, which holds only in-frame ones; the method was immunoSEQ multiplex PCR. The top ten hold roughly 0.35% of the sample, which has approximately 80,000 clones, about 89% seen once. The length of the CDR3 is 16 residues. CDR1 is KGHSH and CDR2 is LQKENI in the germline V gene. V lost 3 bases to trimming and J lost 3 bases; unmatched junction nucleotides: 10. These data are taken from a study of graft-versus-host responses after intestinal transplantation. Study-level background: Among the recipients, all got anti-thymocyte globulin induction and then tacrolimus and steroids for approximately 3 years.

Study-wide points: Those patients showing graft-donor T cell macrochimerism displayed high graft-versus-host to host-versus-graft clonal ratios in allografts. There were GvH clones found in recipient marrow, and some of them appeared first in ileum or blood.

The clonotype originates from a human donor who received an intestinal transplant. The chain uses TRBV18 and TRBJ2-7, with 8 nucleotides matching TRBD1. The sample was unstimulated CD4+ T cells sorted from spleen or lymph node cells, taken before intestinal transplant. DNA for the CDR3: TGTGCCAGCTCACCCCTCCCGCAGGGGGCCAACTACGAGCAGTACTTC. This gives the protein CASSPLPQGANYEQYF.